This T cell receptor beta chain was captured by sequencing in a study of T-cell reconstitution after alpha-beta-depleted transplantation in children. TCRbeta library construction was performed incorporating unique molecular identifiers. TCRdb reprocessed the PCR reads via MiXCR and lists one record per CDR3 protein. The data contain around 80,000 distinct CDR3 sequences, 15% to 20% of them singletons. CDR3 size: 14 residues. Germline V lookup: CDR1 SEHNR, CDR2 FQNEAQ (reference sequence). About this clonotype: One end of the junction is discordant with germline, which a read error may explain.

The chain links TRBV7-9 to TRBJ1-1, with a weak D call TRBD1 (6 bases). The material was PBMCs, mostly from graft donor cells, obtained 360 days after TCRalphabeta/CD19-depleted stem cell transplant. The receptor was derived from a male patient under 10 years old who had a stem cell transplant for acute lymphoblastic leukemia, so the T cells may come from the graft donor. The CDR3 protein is CASSFTLRDTEAYF. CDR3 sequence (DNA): TGTGCCAGCAGCTTTACACTACGGGACACTGAAGCTTACTTT.